These 20 T cell receptor beta chains share one sample of origin, sequenced in a study of cytomegalovirus exposure and HLA in healthy donors. Generated by immunoSEQ multiplex PCR, the TCRdb table keeps only in-frame clones and is missing some. Among 150,000 to 200,000 clones listed, 86% were seen once. Sequencing was done on a sample of PBMCs. The source of these receptors is a young man in good health and CMV-seropositive.

The chain carries TRBV10-3 and TRBJ2-2; unclear D gene. The CDR3 has 11 residues. CDR1 and CDR2 (germline): ENHRY, SYGVKD. Trimming cost V 1 base and J 8 bases, with 2 bases left between them. Here the CDR3 DNA reads TGTGCCATCAGTGAGTGGGGGGAGCTGTTTTTT. Translating it yields CAISEWGELFF.

The gene calls are TRBV19 and TRBJ1-1, with D perhaps matching TRBD1 (5 bases). The CDR3 has 15 amino acids. Germline values: CDR1 LNHDA, CDR2 SQIVND (reference sequence). Trimming removed 6 bases at V and 1 base at J, with 15 bases between. CDR3 nucleotides: TGTGCCAGTAGGAGCGACAGTTCAGGGAACACTGAAGCTTTCTTT. Protein: CASRSDSSGNTEAFF.

A single count supports this clone. The chain has TRBV4-3 and TRBJ1-6; D uncertain. The V gene's germline CDR1 is LGHNA and CDR2 YSLEER. This CDR3 has 14 amino acids. V was shortened by 3 bases and J by 9 bases, with 12 bases between the two germline ends. CDR3 sequence: CASSQDLGGSPLHF. Here the CDR3 DNA reads TGCGCCAGCAGCCAGGACCTGGGCGGTTCACCCCTCCACTTT.

V and J are TRBV18 and TRBJ2-3; 9 nucleotides align to TRBD2. Unmatched junction bases numbered 7, after V lost 1 base and J lost 2 bases. The CDR3 has 17 amino acids. Germline-derived CDR1 and CDR2 are KGHSH and LQKENI. CDR3 amino acids: CASSPLAGAPSTDTQYF. CDR3 DNA: TGTGCCAGCTCACCACTAGCGGGAGCGCCTTCCACAGATACGCAGTATTTT.

The gene calls are TRBV19 and TRBJ1-5; possibly TRBD1 for D (6 bases). This CDR3 region has 15 residues. The germline V gene encodes CDR1 LNHDA and CDR2 SQIVND (reference sequence). Trimming left V 4 bases short and J 6 bases short, with 16 bases between. Written as DNA, the CDR3 is TGTGCCAGTAGTACTCCGGCGGGGGCGATTCAGCCCCAGCATTTT. Translated: CASSTPAGAIQPQHF.

This chain links TRBV5-6 with TRBJ2-5, with 10 bases lining up with TRBD2. Unmatched junction bases numbered 13, after V lost 0 bases and J lost 5 bases. Germline V gene data show CDR1 as SGHDT and CDR2 as YYEEEE. The CDR3 has 18 amino acids. The CDR3 DNA reads as TGTGCCAGCAGCTTGGGTCCCCTCCTAGCGGGAGTTCGGGAGACCCAGTACTTC. Amino acids: CASSLGPLLAGVRETQYF.

The V and J genes are TRBV6-6 and TRBJ2-7; tentatively, D is TRBD2 (6 bases). Germline V gene sequence: CDR1 MNHNY, CDR2 SVGAGI (reference sequence). CDR3 length equals 13 residues. The V gene lost 5 bases and the J gene lost 6 bases, with 14 bases spanning the gap. CDR3: CASSLGTFSEQYF. The CDR3 DNA follows: TGTGCCAGCAGTCTAGGGACTTTCAGCGAGCAGTACTTC.

The rearrangement links TRBV28 to TRBJ1-4; 7 bases agree with TRBD1. In germline, CDR1 is MDHEN, CDR2 SYDVKM. The ends lost 5 bases at V and 8 bases at J; junction bases unmatched: 14. This CDR3 comprises 16 residues. The CDR3 sequence: CASSTYTGEAEEKLFF. CDR3 in DNA: TGTGCCAGCAGTACCTACACAGGGGAGGCGGAGGAAAAACTGTTTTTT. Full variable domain (rest looked up from reference TRBV28 and TRBJ1-4): DVKVTQSSRYLVKRTGEKVFLECVQDMDHENMFWYRQDPGLGLRLIYFSYDVKMKEKGDIPEGYSVSREKKERFSLILESASTNQTSMYLCASSTYTGEAEEKLFFGSGTQLSVL.

This clone was recorded only once. J is TRBJ2-7 and V is TRBV10-3; TRBD2 is a possible D gene (6 bases). Deletions cut 0 bases from V and 10 bases from J, with 16 bases between. The CDR3 covers 14 residues. CDR1 is ENHRY, CDR2 SYGVKD, per germline. CDR3 residues: CAISESVDYLLQYF. The CDR3 DNA is TGTGCCATCAGTGAGTCCGTGGACTACCTCCTACAGTACTTC.

The chain uses TRBV7-2 and TRBJ1-1; possible D gene TRBD1, 6 bases. Germline V gene lookup returns CDR1 SGHTA and CDR2 FQGNSA. The CDR3 covers 14 residues. V lost 5 bases and J 1 base, leaving 11 bases between the germline ends. This chain's CDR3 is CASSPETGNTEAFF. The CDR3 nucleotides read TGTGCCAGCAGCCCGGAGACAGGGAACACTGAAGCTTTCTTT.

The chain joins TRBV4-1 to TRBJ1-2; 7 bases map to TRBD1. Germline-derived CDR1 and CDR2 are MGHRA and YSYEKL. The V and J ends lost 1 base and 2 bases, in that order; junction bases with no gene match: 7. The CDR3 loop spans 16 amino acids. DNA of the CDR3: TGCGCCAGCAGCCAAGCGGGGGGACAGTCGAACTATGGCTACACCTTC. It encodes CASSQAGGQSNYGYTF.

The rearrangement links TRBV5-1 to TRBJ1-2; no clear D. The CDR3 loop spans 15 amino acids. The germline V gene encodes CDR1 SGHRS and CDR2 YFSETQ. V gave up 0 bases and J gave up 0 bases, with 9 bases separating them. The CDR3 DNA sequence: TGCGCCAGCAGCTTGGGGACGGAAGCTAACTATGGCTACACCTTC. It encodes CASSLGTEANYGYTF.

This rearrangement joins TRBV19 to TRBJ1-2, with D unresolved. Germline CDR1 LNHDA, CDR2 SQIVND (reference sequence). The CDR3 covers 13 residues. V was clipped by 8 bases and J by 4 bases, with 14 bases between them. CDR3 region: CASALRAVYGYTF. The CDR3 bases are TGTGCCAGTGCACTACGGGCCGTCTATGGCTACACCTTC.

V is TRBV7-9 and J is TRBJ1-2; 9 positions agree with TRBD1. Trimming cost V 5 bases and J 8 bases; bases outside gene matches: 12. Germline CDR1 and CDR2: SEHNR and FQNEAQ (reference sequence). The CDR3 contains 15 residues. The chain's CDR3 is CASSATGQGTNGYTF. The DNA for the CDR3 is TGTGCCAGCAGCGCGACCGGACAGGGGACAAACGGCTACACCTTC.

This clone was seen once. This chain uses TRBV5-1 with TRBJ2-7; a possible D gene is TRBD2 (5 bases). V gave up 4 bases and J gave up 5 bases, with 13 bases separating them. This CDR3 is built from 13 residues. CDR1 SGHRS and CDR2 YFSETQ come from the germline V gene. The CDR3 protein is CASSPVMEDEQYF. CDR3 nucleotides: TGCGCCAGCAGCCCCGTGATGGAGGACGAGCAGTACTTC. Using reference TRBV5-1 and TRBJ2-7 for the parts outside the CDR3, the full variable domain is KAGVTQTPRYLIKTRGQQVTLSCSPISGHRSVSWYQQTPGQGLQFLFEYFSETQRNKGNFPGRFSGRQFSNSRSEMNVSTLELGDSALYLCASSPVMEDEQYFGPGTRLTVT.

The rearrangement links TRBV9 to TRBJ1-1; D is uncertain. Germline CDR1 is SGDLS and CDR2 is YYNGEE. V gave up 4 bases and J gave up 8 bases, with 12 bases separating them. This CDR3 has 12 amino acids. The CDR3 bases are TGTGCCAGCAGCAGAGACAAGCAAGAAGCTTTCTTT. It specifies CASSRDKQEAFF.

The V gene is TRBV6-4, the J gene TRBJ1-1, with D uncertain. Trimming stripped 6 bases from V and 5 bases from J, with 13 bases between. Germline values: CDR1 MRHNA, CDR2 SNTAGT. The CDR3 is made up of 13 amino acids. The DNA of the CDR3 is TGTGCCAGCAGCGAGACTTATAAGACTGAAGCTTTCTTT. Encoded protein: CASSETYKTEAFF.

The chain joins TRBV27 to TRBJ1-6; no firm D call. The CDR3 is 17 amino acids. Trimming removed 6 bases from V and 2 bases from J, with 17 bases in between. Germline V lookup: CDR1 MNHEY, CDR2 SMNVEV (reference sequence). CDR3 DNA sequence: TGTGCCAGCAGCTCCCAAGTTGGGCTCCCCTATAATTCACCCCTCCACTTT. Its protein is CASSSQVGLPYNSPLHF.

This sequence joins TRBV6-1 and TRBJ1-1; 7 bases line up with TRBD1. This CDR3 contains 14 residues. CDR1 is MNHNS, CDR2 SASEGT, per germline. Losses at the gene ends were 5 bases for V and 1 base for J; bases not matched to a gene: 4. The CDR3 DNA is TGTGCCAGCAGTACCGGGACAGCGAACACTGAAGCTTTCTTT. Translating gives CASSTGTANTEAFF.

The chain carries TRBV5-1 and TRBJ2-3, with 7 positions matching TRBD1. The V segment lost 7 bases and the J segment 2 bases; nucleotides outside the gene matches: 10. Germline V gene sequence: CDR1 SGHRS, CDR2 YFSETQ. The CDR3 has 15 amino acids. The CDR3 DNA reads TGCGCCAGCCGATCGACAGGGCTTTTCACAGATACGCAGTATTTT. It translates to CASRSTGLFTDTQYF.